This T cell receptor beta chain was recorded in a study of blood T cell repertoires in COVID-19. About the research overall: Some COVID-19 samples were acute and others convalescent; all came from the United States, Italy and Spain. PBMCs, B-cell-depleted T cells, or T cells provided the cDNA or gDNA that made up the material.

In the authors' methods: Estimates of nucleated cell counts were drawn from the amplification of reference gene primers. Using immunoSEQ multiplex PCR, the repertoire was profiled, and TCRdb retains in-frame clones only, with some absent. The V and J calls and clone size are taken from that table; D and trimming were inferred from the DNA. This table has tens of thousands of clones, approximately 85% appearing once. This TCR came from a human donor in a cohort sampled during active COVID-19. Sequencing was performed on peripheral blood.

This chain's CDR3 is CASSLMPGNYGYTF. Written as DNA, the CDR3 is TGTGCCAGCAGCTTGATGCCAGGGAACTATGGCTACACCTTC. The chain recombines TRBV5-8 with TRBJ1-2; D is perhaps TRBD1 (5 bases). CDR1 is SGHTS, CDR2 YDEGEE, per germline. Trimming stripped 1 base from V and 2 bases from J, with 9 bases between. The CDR3 is 14 residues long.